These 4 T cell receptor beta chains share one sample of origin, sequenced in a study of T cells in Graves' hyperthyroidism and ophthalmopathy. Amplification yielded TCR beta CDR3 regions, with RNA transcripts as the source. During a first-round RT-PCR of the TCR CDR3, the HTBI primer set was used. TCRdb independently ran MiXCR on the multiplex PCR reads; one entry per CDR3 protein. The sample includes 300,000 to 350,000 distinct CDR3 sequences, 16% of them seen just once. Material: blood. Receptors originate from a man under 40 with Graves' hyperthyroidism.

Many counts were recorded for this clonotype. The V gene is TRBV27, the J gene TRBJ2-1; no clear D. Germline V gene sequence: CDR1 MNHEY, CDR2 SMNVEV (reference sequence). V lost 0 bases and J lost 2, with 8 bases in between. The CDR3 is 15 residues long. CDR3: CASSLSGHPYNEQFF. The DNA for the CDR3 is TGTGCCAGCAGTTTATCGGGTCACCCCTACAATGAGCAGTTCTTC.

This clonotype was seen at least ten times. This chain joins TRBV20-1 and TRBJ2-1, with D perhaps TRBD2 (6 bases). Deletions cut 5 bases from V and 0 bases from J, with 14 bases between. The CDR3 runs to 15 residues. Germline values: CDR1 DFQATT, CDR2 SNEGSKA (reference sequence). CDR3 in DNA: TGCAGTGCTTCTGGGACTGGGAGCTCCTACAATGAGCAGTTCTTC. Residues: CSASGTGSSYNEQFF.

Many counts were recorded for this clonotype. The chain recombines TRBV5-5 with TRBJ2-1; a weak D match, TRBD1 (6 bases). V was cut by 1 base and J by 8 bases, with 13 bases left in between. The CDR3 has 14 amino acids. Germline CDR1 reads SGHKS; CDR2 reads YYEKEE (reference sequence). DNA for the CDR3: TGTGCCAGCAGCTTGCTGGACAGTGGGGATGAGCAGTTCTTC. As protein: CASSLLDSGDEQFF.

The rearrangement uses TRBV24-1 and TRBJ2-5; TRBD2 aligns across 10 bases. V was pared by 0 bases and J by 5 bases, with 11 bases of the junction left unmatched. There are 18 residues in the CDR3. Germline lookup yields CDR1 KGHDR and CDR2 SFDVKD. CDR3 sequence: CATSDLHGSGRAGETQYF. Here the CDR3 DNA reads TGTGCCACCAGTGATTTGCATGGAAGCGGGAGGGCAGGGGAGACCCAGTACTTC.